One sample yielded the 27 T cell receptor beta chains listed below, sequenced in a study of response to subunit inactivated influenza vaccine. MiXCR, run by TCRdb on the RT-PCR reads, gives a single entry per CDR3 protein. The table lists approximately 500,000 distinct CDR3 sequences, 13% of them singletons. Sample: PBMCs from blood, taken roughly 48 days after vaccination. These receptors were collected from a man between 45 and 60 years old who received an inactivated influenza vaccine.

This clonotype was counted a few times. V is TRBV2 and J is TRBJ1-6, with D maybe TRBD1 (5 bases). Germline values: CDR1 SNHLY, CDR2 FYNNEI. The CDR3 totals 13 residues. V lost 8 bases and J 14 bases, leaving 19 bases between the germline ends. The CDR3 coding sequence is TGTGCCAGCGGCACGGGACTGCGTTTATCCCTCCACTTT. It yields the protein CASGTGLRLSLHF.

In this sample, this clonotype turned up a few times. V gene TRBV28 combines with J gene TRBJ2-1, with TRBD2 matching over 8 bases. Germline V gene data show CDR1 as MDHEN and CDR2 as SYDVKM. This CDR3 spans 12 amino acids. The ends lost 7 bases at V and 10 bases at J; junction bases unmatched: 6. CDR3 residues: CASNPGGDEQFF. CDR3 DNA: TGTGCCAGCAATCCGGGGGGGGACGAGCAGTTCTTC.

The chain combines TRBV20-1 with TRBJ2-5; D perhaps matches TRBD2 (6 bases). Germline V gene data show CDR1 as DFQATT and CDR2 as SNEGSKA (reference sequence). Trimming cost V 6 bases and J 2 bases, with 16 bases left between them. There are 14 residues in the CDR3. The CDR3: CSAPKAGLQETQYF. For the CDR3, the DNA is TGCAGTGCCCCGAAGGCGGGGCTACAAGAGACCCAGTACTTC.

V and J are TRBV7-9 and TRBJ2-2, with TRBD2 as a possible D gene (5 bases). The germline V gene has CDR1 SEHNR and CDR2 FQNEAQ (reference sequence). Trimming removed 8 bases at V and 3 bases at J, with 16 bases between. The CDR3 consists of 15 residues. CDR3 in amino acids: CASSWGDLDTGELFF. The CDR3 DNA reads TGTGCCAGCTCCTGGGGAGATTTGGACACCGGGGAGCTGTTTTTT.

This rearrangement joins TRBV6-5 to TRBJ2-7; either TRBD1 or TRBD2 may supply D (5 bases each). Germline V lookup: CDR1 MNHEY, CDR2 SVGAGI. Trimming pared 4 bases from V and 0 bases from J, leaving 13 bases between. The CDR3 is made up of 15 amino acids. The CDR3 nucleotides read TGTGCCAGCAGTTCGTCCGGGACGGTCTCCTACGAGCAGTACTTC. Translated, it gives CASSSSGTVSYEQYF.

This clonotype was recorded at least ten times. V and J are TRBV7-2 and TRBJ2-7; 7 positions match TRBD1. This CDR3 spans 14 amino acids. Germline V lookup: CDR1 SGHTA, CDR2 FQGNSA. Trimming took 3 bases from V and 2 from J; bases not matched to a gene: 4. The CDR3 region is CASSLVGTAYEQYF. CDR3 coding DNA: TGTGCCAGCAGCTTGGTTGGGACAGCCTACGAGCAGTACTTC.

The chain carries TRBV7-3 and TRBJ2-3; 7 nucleotides line up with TRBD2. The CDR3 spans 17 residues. The germline V gene has CDR1 SGHTA and CDR2 FQGTGA. V lost 2 bases, J lost 2 bases, and 10 bases stayed unmatched. CDR3 coding DNA: TGTGCCAGCAGCTTATCGGAGGGAGGGCCCCACACAGATACGCAGTATTTT. Translation gives CASSLSEGGPHTDTQYF.

In this sample, this clonotype turned up a few times. This rearrangement joins TRBV7-9 to TRBJ1-2, with D maybe TRBD1 (5 bases). V was cut by 1 base and J by 4 bases, with 13 bases left in between. The CDR3 length is 15 residues. From germline, CDR1 is SEHNR and CDR2 FQNEAQ (reference sequence). CDR3 DNA: TGTGCCAGCAGCTTAGGGGGACTGGATTCCTATGGCTACACCTTC. This sequence encodes CASSLGGLDSYGYTF.

This clonotype was recorded at least ten times. This chain uses TRBV13 with TRBJ1-1; D is undetermined. From germline, CDR1 is PRHDT and CDR2 FYEKMQ (reference sequence). The CDR3 totals 13 residues. The ends were cut back, 6 bases at V and 4 bases at J, with 12 bases in the middle. CDR3 bases: TGTGCCAGCAGTTCCCCCGAGAGCACTGAAGCTTTCTTT. Translated: CASSSPESTEAFF.

This clonotype was recorded once. The V gene is TRBV24-1, the J gene TRBJ2-2; no firm D call. V lost 5 bases and J 0 bases, leaving 6 bases between the germline ends. Germline lookup yields CDR1 KGHDR and CDR2 SFDVKD. The CDR3 loop spans 14 amino acids. The CDR3 is CATSVGPNTGELFF. The CDR3 coding sequence is TGTGCCACCAGTGTAGGTCCGAACACCGGGGAGCTGTTTTTT.

This clonotype was found a few times. The rearrangement links TRBV20-1 to TRBJ1-2; the D is unclear. The V end was cut by 5 bases, the J end by 2 bases, with 12 bases between. CDR1 DFQATT and CDR2 SNEGSKA come from the germline V gene (reference sequence). CDR3 length equals 13 residues. The CDR3 loop reads CSAPDLGNYGYTF. CDR3 bases: TGCAGTGCTCCTGACCTGGGCAACTATGGCTACACCTTC.

The sample holds a few counts of this clonotype. V and J are TRBV7-9 and TRBJ2-7, with 8 bases identical to TRBD2. J gave up 1 base and V 5 bases, and 10 bases lay outside the gene matches. The CDR3 consists of 16 residues. Per the germline V gene, CDR1 is SEHNR and CDR2 is FQNEAQ (reference sequence). The CDR3 DNA follows: TGTGCCAGCAGCGCACTAAGCGGGGGCTCTTCCTACGAGCAGTACTTC. Its translation is CASSALSGGSSYEQYF.

The rearrangement links TRBV6-2 or TRBV6-3 to TRBJ2-1; no firm D call. V was cut by 8 bases and J by 4 bases, with 9 bases left in between. CDR1 and CDR2 from the germline V gene are MNHEY and SVGEGT. The CDR3 loop spans 12 amino acids. CDR3 sequence: CASADWYNEQFF. DNA of the CDR3: TGTGCCAGCGCTGACTGGTACAATGAGCAGTTCTTC.

There are a few counts of this clonotype. The chain links TRBV10-3 to TRBJ2-7, with 16 bases lining up with TRBD2. CDR3 length equals 18 residues. The junction had 13 bases not matched to a gene; V was cut back by 4 bases and J by 7 bases. Germline CDR1 and CDR2: ENHRY and SYGVKD. The CDR3 DNA reads TGTGCCATCAGTGCACCCGTGGGACTAGCGGGAGGGCTATTTGAGCAGTACTTC. It yields the protein CAISAPVGLAGGLFEQYF.

The chain carries TRBV20-1 and TRBJ2-1; 9 positions agree with TRBD2. V gave up 7 bases and J gave up 5 bases; unmatched junction bases: 9. From germline, CDR1 is DFQATT and CDR2 SNEGSKA (reference sequence). There are 14 residues in the CDR3. DNA of the CDR3: TGCAGTGGTCCCAAGAGCGGGGGGAACAATGAGCAGTTCTTC. Translated: CSGPKSGGNNEQFF.

This clonotype was observed a few times. The CDR3 region is CSARDKGRVPYGYTF. CDR3 DNA sequence: TGCAGTGCTAGAGATAAAGGGAGGGTCCCCTATGGCTACACCTTC. The genes are TRBV20-1 and TRBJ1-2, with D unclear. The CDR3 sequence is 15 residues long. CDR1 is DFQATT, CDR2 SNEGSKA, per germline (reference sequence). V lost 0 bases and J 4 bases, leaving 15 bases between the germline ends.

The table lists this clonotype with a few counts. The genes are TRBV25-1 and TRBJ2-7, with D unclear. CDR3 length equals 15 residues. Trimming pared 7 bases from V and 0 bases from J, leaving 16 bases between. Germline CDR1 reads MGHDK; CDR2 reads SYGVNS. The CDR3 DNA reads TGTGCCAGCACCCCTAGTAGTGGCCACTCCTACGAGCAGTACTTC. Protein: CASTPSSGHSYEQYF.

This clonotype was seen only a few times. V gene TRBV29-1 combines with J gene TRBJ2-5; 10 nucleotides align to TRBD1. The CDR3 covers 13 residues. V gave up 7 bases and J gave up 1 base; unmatched junction bases: 3. Germline V gene data show CDR1 as SQVTM and CDR2 as ANQGSEA. The CDR3 DNA reads TGCAGCGGGACAGGGGGATTCCAAGAGACCCAGTACTTC. This encodes CSGTGGFQETQYF.

This clonotype was counted between two and nine times. The chain combines TRBV3-1 with TRBJ1-6; the D is unclear. This CDR3 has 14 residues. Germline CDR1 is LGHDT and CDR2 is YNNKEL (reference sequence). V dropped 1 base and J dropped 8 bases, with 9 bases sitting between them. The CDR3 DNA is TGTGCCAGCAGCCAAGCTGGCCGGGATTCACCCCTCCACTTT. Translating it yields CASSQAGRDSPLHF.

This chain joins TRBV20-1 and TRBJ2-3; D gene uncertain. Trimming took off 7 bases at V and 1 base at J, with 12 bases between the two ends. From germline, CDR1 is DFQATT and CDR2 SNEGSKA (reference sequence). The CDR3 runs 13 residues. Here the CDR3 reads CSVRARGTDTQYF. In DNA form, the CDR3 reads TGCAGTGTACGCGCCCGGGGCACAGATACGCAGTATTTT.

The chain combines TRBV6-1 with TRBJ1-5, with a possible D match to TRBD1 (5 bases). CDR1 is MNHNS and CDR2 is SASEGT in the germline V gene. The CDR3 sequence is 15 residues long. V was cut by 10 bases and J by 3 bases, with 19 bases left in between. CDR3 coding DNA: TGTGCCACCAAAGATACTGACAGACTCAATCAGCCCCAGCATTTT. It specifies CATKDTDRLNQPQHF.

This clonotype was picked up a small number of times. The V call is TRBV6-1, the J call TRBJ2-5; TRBD2 agrees at 8 bases. This CDR3 spans 17 amino acids. V lost 5 bases and J lost 2; bases outside the gene matches: 13. Germline-derived CDR1 and CDR2 are MNHNS and SASEGT. DNA for the CDR3: TGTGCCAGCAGTAGTCCCGGGACTAGAATGGGACAAGAGACCCAGTACTTC. Protein sequence: CASSSPGTRMGQETQYF.

V usage is TRBV15 and J usage is TRBJ2-1, with a tentative D call TRBD2 (6 bases). V was trimmed by 0 bases and J by 0 bases, leaving 9 bases between them. CDR1 LNHNV and CDR2 YYDKDF come from the germline V gene (reference sequence). This CDR3 is 16 amino acids long. The CDR3 protein is CATSRDPGLSYNEQFF. CDR3 in DNA: TGTGCCACCAGCAGAGATCCGGGACTCTCCTACAATGAGCAGTTCTTC.

This clonotype occurred a few times. J is TRBJ2-5 and V is TRBV20-1; the D gene is possibly TRBD2 (5 bases). V was clipped by 5 bases and J by 4 bases, with 17 bases between them. This CDR3 is built from 14 residues. Per germline, CDR1 DFQATT and CDR2 SNEGSKA (reference sequence). DNA of the CDR3: TGCAGTGCTTTCAGGTCCCCCGGGATAGAGACCCAGTACTTC. Translation gives CSAFRSPGIETQYF.

This clonotype was seen only a few times. V usage is TRBV20-1 and J usage is TRBJ2-6, with a weak D call TRBD2 (6 bases). Germline V gives CDR1 DFQATT, CDR2 SNEGSKA (reference sequence). The CDR3 extends over 15 amino acids. Trimming took off 6 bases at V and 0 bases at J, with 12 bases between the two ends. In DNA, the CDR3 is TGCAGTGCCGACCCGGAGGGCTCTGGGGCCAACGTCCTGACTTTC. This translates into CSADPEGSGANVLTF.

This clonotype was seen only a few times. The chain has TRBV20-1 and TRBJ2-3; 7 nucleotides agree with TRBD2. Germline CDR1 is DFQATT and CDR2 is SNEGSKA (reference sequence). V dropped 1 base and J dropped 8; count of bases not matched to a gene: 6. This CDR3 region has 13 residues. CDR3 coding DNA: TGCAGTGCTAGAGGATCGGGAGGTGTTACGCAGTATTTT. Protein: CSARGSGGVTQYF.

The chain carries TRBV7-3 and TRBJ2-1; TRBD2 matches 8 bases. Germline loops: CDR1 SGHTA, CDR2 FQGTGA. This CDR3 has 17 amino acids. The V and J ends lost 2 bases and 0 bases, in that order; junction bases with no gene match: 6. CDR3 nucleotides: TGTGCCAGCAGCTTATTTTCTGGGACTAGCTCCTACAATGAGCAGTTCTTC. Its translation: CASSLFSGTSSYNEQFF.